One sample yielded the 14 T cell receptor beta chains listed below, sequenced in a study of OX40 agonist ivuxolimab in advanced cancers. Libraries were constructed by the immunoSEQ multiplex PCR assay. As stored in TCRdb, this immuneACCESS dataset retains in-frame rearrangements with V and J assigned. A fraction of the clones does not appear; measured against another copy, unresolved V genes explain less than half of the discrepancy, and the remainder lacks a known reason. The sample profile shows roughly 61,000 clones; roughly 84% of them were found once. Jointly, the top ten make up under 0.65% of the sample. The sequencing here drew on CD4+ or CD8+ T cells sorted from blood, taken in a trial of the OX40 agonist ivuxolimab. Receptor source: an adult with an advanced solid tumor such as melanoma, head and neck, liver or kidney cancer.

This clone was seen only a few times. CDR3 residues: CSVPNRDYNNEQFF. CDR3 sequence (DNA): TGCAGCGTCCCCAACCGGGACTACAACAATGAGCAGTTCTTC. The V gene is TRBV29-1, the J gene TRBJ2-1; 7 nucleotides align to TRBD2. V shed 6 bases, J shed 5 bases, and the junction held 10 bases outside the gene matches. The germline CDR1 and CDR2 sequences are SQVTM and ANQGSEA. The CDR3 length is 14 residues.

This clone has just one count. The chain links TRBV19 to TRBJ1-1; TRBD1 might be the D (5 bases). The germline CDR1 and CDR2 sequences are LNHDA and SQIVND (reference sequence). The CDR3 has 14 residues. V lost 5 bases, J lost 3 bases, and 13 bases lay in between. The DNA of the CDR3 is TGTGCCAGTAGTGAACGGGAGGGGTACACTGAAGCTTTCTTT. Amino acid sequence: CASSEREGYTEAFF. Supplemented by reference TRBV19 and TRBJ1-1, the full variable domain reads DGGITQSPKYLFRKEGQNVTLSCEQNLNHDAMYWYRQDPGQGLRLIYYSQIVNDFQKGDIAEGYSVSREKKESFPLTVTSAQKNPTAFYLCASSEREGYTEAFFGQGTRLTVV.

The chain joins TRBV7-8 to TRBJ2-2, with D perhaps TRBD1 or TRBD2 (5 bases each). The CDR3 runs to 13 residues. Germline CDR1 reads SGHVS; CDR2 reads FQNEAQ. The ends were cut back, 5 bases at V and 4 bases at J, with 8 bases in the middle. The CDR3 reads CASSQGPTGELFF. The CDR3 nucleotides are TGTGCCAGCAGCCAGGGACCCACCGGGGAGCTGTTTTTT.

The rearrangement links TRBV30 to TRBJ1-1; 7 nucleotides align to TRBD1. The germline V gene has CDR1 GTSNPN and CDR2 SVGIG (reference sequence). This CDR3 has 15 residues. V shed 0 bases, J shed 1 base, and the junction held 5 bases outside the gene matches. CDR3 region: CAWSVPRGKNTEAFF. In nucleotides, the CDR3 is TGTGCCTGGAGTGTACCCAGGGGGAAGAACACTGAAGCTTTCTTT. Together with reference TRBV30 and TRBJ1-1, the CDR3 gives the full variable domain: SQTIHQWPATLVQPVGSPLSLECTVEGTSNPNLYWYRQAAGRGLQLLFYSVGIGQISSEVPQNLSASRPQDRQFILSSKKLLLSDSGFYLCAWSVPRGKNTEAFFGQGTRLTVV.

CDR3 bases: TGCGCCAGCAGCGGAGGGACTAGCGGGAGGGCCGGCTATGAGCAGTTCTTC. Translation: CASSGGTSGRAGYEQFF. V and J are TRBV5-1 and TRBJ2-1; the match to TRBD2 covers 16 bases. Germline CDR1 SGHRS, CDR2 YFSETQ. The V segment lost 4 bases and the J segment 8 bases; nucleotides outside the gene matches: 9. The CDR3 has 17 amino acids.

V and J are TRBV7-8 and TRBJ2-5, with TRBD2 as a possible D gene (6 bases). Deletions cut 1 base from V and 5 bases from J, with 11 bases between. The V gene's germline CDR1 is SGHVS and CDR2 FQNEAQ. This CDR3 comprises 14 residues. CDR3 in DNA: TGTGCCAGCAGCTTAGGGGACTTGCCGGAGACCCAGTACTTC. Translation gives CASSLGDLPETQYF.

Concerning this clone: The sample carries other DNA sequences with the same CDR3. V gene TRBV6-6 combines with J gene TRBJ1-1; TRBD1 might be the D (5 bases). The V and J ends lost 6 bases and 1 base respectively, with 12 bases between them. CDR1 is MNHNY, CDR2 SVGAGI, per germline (reference sequence). This CDR3 has 14 residues. CDR3 protein: CASSPPQGNTEAFF. The DNA for the CDR3 is TGTGCCAGCAGCCCCCCCCAGGGGAACACTGAAGCTTTCTTT.

About this clone itself: Other DNA sequences in this sample translate to the same CDR3. This CDR3 reads CASSLSRETQYF. Written as DNA, the CDR3 is TGTGCCAGCAGCTTATCACGGGAGACCCAGTACTTC. The gene calls are TRBV11-2 and TRBJ2-5, with D hard to call. The germline V gene has CDR1 SGHAT and CDR2 FQNNGV. CDR3 length: 12 residues. Trimming shortened V by 2 bases and J by 5 bases, and 6 bases separated the two germline ends.

Of note for this clone: The same CDR3 can be traced to other DNA sequences in this sample. The gene calls are TRBV20-1 and TRBJ2-7; no reliable D call. V lost 0 bases and J 3 bases, leaving 3 bases between the germline ends. Germline values: CDR1 DFQATT, CDR2 SNEGSKA (reference sequence). The CDR3 is made up of 11 amino acids. The CDR3 sequence is CSAREGYEQYF. The CDR3 DNA follows: TGCAGTGCTAGAGAGGGCTACGAGCAGTACTTC.

CDR3 protein: CASSEAPVAGDTQYF. DNA of the CDR3: TGTGCCAGCAGTGAAGCTCCGGTAGCAGGAGATACGCAGTATTTT. This chain joins TRBV2 and TRBJ2-3; D ambiguous. The CDR3 spans 15 residues. The V and J ends lost 0 bases and 5 bases respectively, with 12 bases between them. Germline CDR1 is SNHLY and CDR2 is FYNNEI.

The chain is built from TRBV5-6 and TRBJ2-7, with 14 bases aligning to TRBD2. Germline trimming cut 4 bases from V and 5 bases from J; bases unmatched to any gene: 5. The CDR3 sequence is 15 residues long. Germline CDR1 SGHDT, CDR2 YYEEEE. The CDR3 spells CASSLGTSGSHEQYF. The CDR3 nucleotides are TGTGCCAGCAGCCTAGGGACTAGCGGGAGTCACGAGCAGTACTTC.

The V gene is TRBV5-1, the J gene TRBJ2-7; the D gene is possibly TRBD2 (6 bases). CDR1 SGHRS and CDR2 YFSETQ come from the germline V gene. V was pared by 0 bases and J by 9 bases, with 13 bases between. The CDR3 has 13 amino acids. CDR3 in DNA: TGCGCCAGCAGCTTGGCAGGGACTCCGCCGCAGTACTTC. It translates to CASSLAGTPPQYF.

The rearrangement joins TRBV11-2 to TRBJ2-4; 13 nucleotides line up with TRBD2. This CDR3 has 18 residues. The V gene's germline CDR1 is SGHAT and CDR2 FQNNGV. J lost 0 bases, V lost 5 bases, and 7 bases had no gene match. The CDR3 here is CASSRSGLAGPAKNIQYF. The CDR3 DNA follows: TGTGCCAGCAGCAGATCGGGACTAGCGGGACCAGCCAAAAACATTCAGTACTTC. The entire variable domain, with the rest obtained from reference TRBV11-2 and TRBJ2-4, is as follows: EAGVAQSPRYKIIEKRQSVAFWCNPISGHATLYWYQQILGQGPKLLIQFQNNGVVDDSQLPKDRFSAERLKGVDSTLKIQPAKLEDSAVYLCASSRSGLAGPAKNIQYFGAGTRLSVL.

The CDR3 nucleotides read TGTGCCAGCAGCCTCGGGACGGGCTATGGCTACACCTTC. This sequence encodes CASSLGTGYGYTF. The rearrangement links TRBV7-2 to TRBJ1-2; maybe TRBD1 (5 bases). This CDR3 is 13 amino acids long. Between the trimmed V and J ends, which lost 5 bases and 4 bases, there was a span of 11 bases. CDR1 is SGHTA, CDR2 FQGNSA, per germline.